Detailed here is one T cell receptor beta chain. The TCR beta repertoire was assessed by survey-level immunoSEQ sequencing. Generated by immunoSEQ multiplex PCR, the TCRdb table keeps only in-frame clones and is missing some. The sample includes 60,000 to 75,000 clones, 85% to 95% seen only once; the top ten take under 4.5%. Material: PBMCs. This clonotype was obtained from a man aged 40-49 years with rheumatoid arthritis.

CDR3 DNA: TGCGCCAGCAGCTTGGAAGACCGATCAGATACGCAGTATTTT. It is translated as CASSLEDRSDTQYF. This chain uses TRBV5-1 with TRBJ2-3, with no clear D. V shed 0 bases and J shed 4 bases, with 9 bases lying between them. Germline CDR1 is SGHRS and CDR2 is YFSETQ. The CDR3 has 14 amino acids.